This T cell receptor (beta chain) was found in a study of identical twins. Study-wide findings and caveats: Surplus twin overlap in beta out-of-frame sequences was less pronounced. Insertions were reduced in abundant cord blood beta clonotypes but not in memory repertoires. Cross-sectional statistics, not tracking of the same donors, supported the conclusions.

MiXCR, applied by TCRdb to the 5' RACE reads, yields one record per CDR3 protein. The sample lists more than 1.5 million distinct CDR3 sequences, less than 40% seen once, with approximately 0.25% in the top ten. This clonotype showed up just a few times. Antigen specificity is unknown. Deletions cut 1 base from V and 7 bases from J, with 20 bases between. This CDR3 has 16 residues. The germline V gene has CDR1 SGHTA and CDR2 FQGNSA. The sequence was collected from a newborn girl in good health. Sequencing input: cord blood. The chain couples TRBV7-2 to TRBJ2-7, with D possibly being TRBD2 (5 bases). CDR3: CASSLEYWTGYREQYF. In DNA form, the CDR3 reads TGTGCCAGCAGCTTAGAGTATTGGACGGGGTATAGAGAGCAGTACTTC.